The present entry profiles one T cell receptor beta chain with its context. Its antigen is as yet unknown. Germline CDR1 reads SGHTA; CDR2 reads FQGNSA. V was shortened by 5 bases and J by 3 bases, with 11 bases between the two germline ends. CDR3 length equals 14 residues. TCRdb keeps only in-frame clones here, not all; method: immunoSEQ multiplex PCR. The top ten clones hold 8% of a sample with 85,000 to 130,000 clones, roughly 91% of them seen once. The data derive from a study of T cell responses to AZD1222 COVID-19 vaccine. Study-level findings and limits: AZD1222 recipients seropositive at baseline numbered only six or seven.

This clonotype originated in an adult who received the AZD1222 COVID-19 vaccine. The sample here was peripheral blood, taken 28 days after the second AZD1222 dose. The chain combines TRBV7-2 with TRBJ1-5; tentatively, D is TRBD1 (5 bases). The CDR3 nucleotides read TGTGCCAGCAGCCGCACAGGTCCCAATCAGCCCCAGCATTTT. Translating gives CASSRTGPNQPQHF.